The 2 T cell receptor beta chains below were found in one sample sequenced in a study of blood T cell repertoires in COVID-19. Using immunoSEQ multiplex PCR, the repertoire was profiled, and TCRdb retains in-frame clones only, with some absent. The data show about 150,000 clones, roughly 71% seen once. The sequenced material came from peripheral blood. The source of these receptors is a woman older than 75 with acute or convalescent COVID-19.

The rearrangement uses TRBV7-9 and TRBJ1-1; D remains unclear. The V and J ends lost 5 bases and 6 bases respectively, with 13 bases between them. This CDR3 is built from 13 residues. From germline, CDR1 is SEHNR and CDR2 FQNEAQ (reference sequence). This CDR3 reads CASSLVFNSEAFF. DNA for the CDR3: TGTGCCAGCAGCCTGGTGTTTAACTCTGAAGCTTTCTTT.

The chain uses TRBV5-1 and TRBJ1-4; possibly TRBD1 for D (6 bases). CDR1 and CDR2 (germline): SGHRS, YFSETQ. The CDR3 spans 15 residues. Between the trimmed V and J ends, which lost 4 bases and 8 bases, there was a span of 18 bases. The CDR3 protein is CASSQMGTPGEKLFF. The CDR3 coding sequence is TGCGCCAGCAGCCAAATGGGGACACCAGGGGAAAAACTGTTTTTT. The complete variable domain, with remaining parts taken from reference TRBV5-1 and TRBJ1-4, reads KAGVTQTPRYLIKTRGQQVTLSCSPISGHRSVSWYQQTPGQGLQFLFEYFSETQRNKGNFPGRFSGRQFSNSRSEMNVSTLELGDSALYLCASSQMGTPGEKLFFGSGTQLSVL.